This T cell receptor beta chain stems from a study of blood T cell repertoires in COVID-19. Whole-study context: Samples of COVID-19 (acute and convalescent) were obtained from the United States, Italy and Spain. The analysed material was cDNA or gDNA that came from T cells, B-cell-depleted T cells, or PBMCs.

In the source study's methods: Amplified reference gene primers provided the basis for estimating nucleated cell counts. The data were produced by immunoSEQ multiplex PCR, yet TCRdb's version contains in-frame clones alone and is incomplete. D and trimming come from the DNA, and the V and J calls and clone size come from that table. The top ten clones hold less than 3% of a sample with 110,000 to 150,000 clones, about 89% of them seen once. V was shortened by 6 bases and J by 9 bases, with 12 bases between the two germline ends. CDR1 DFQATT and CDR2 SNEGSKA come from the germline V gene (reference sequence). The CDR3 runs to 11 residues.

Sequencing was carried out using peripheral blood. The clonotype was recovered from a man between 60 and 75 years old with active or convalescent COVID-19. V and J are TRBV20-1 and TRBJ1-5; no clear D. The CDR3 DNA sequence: TGCAGTGCCCGCGGTGATTGGCCCCAGCATTTT. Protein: CSARGDWPQHF.